This T cell receptor (beta chain) was identified during a study of Graves' ophthalmopathy and Graves' hyperthyroidism. Study-wide context: The collection of peripheral blood took place at initial diagnosis, before any treatment.

RNA transcripts were the template, and TCR beta CDR3 regions were amplified from them. An initial RT-PCR round employing HTBI primers preceded a second-round multiplex PCR. TCRdb fed the multiplex PCR reads into MiXCR, producing one record per CDR3 protein. Of 400,000 to 450,000 distinct CDR3 sequences listed, roughly 20% are singletons. This CDR3 region has 18 residues. The germline V gene has CDR1 MNHEY and CDR2 SVGEGT. With 0 bases removed from V and 2 bases from J, the gap between germline ends came to 19 bases. Overall study findings and caveats: Ophthalmopathy progression prediction by the model yielded a sensitivity of 55% to 71% and a specificity of under 80%. Ophthalmopathy could be told apart from stable hyperthyroidism by a 13-signature model (around 88% sensitivity, around 80% specificity).

Of note for this clonotype: Its target is unknown.

Exclusion covered patients with other autoimmune diseases or uncontrolled infections (as well as pregnancy or lactation). The chain employs TRBV6-2 or TRBV6-3 and TRBJ1-2; D perhaps matches TRBD1 (6 bases). The specimen was peripheral blood. The receptor comes from a woman aged 18-30 years with stable Graves' hyperthyroidism. This CDR3 is CASSYSVLQGTPNYGYTF. The CDR3 DNA is TGTGCCAGCAGTTACTCAGTCCTCCAGGGGACCCCAAACTATGGCTACACCTTC.